This T cell receptor (beta chain) was recorded in a study of shared clonotypes between healthy human individuals (dated by TCRdb to about 2020). In terms of the full investigation: The cohort comprised a couple of women and a few men aged 18 to 49 years. For each donor, CD4 naive and CD4 memory were each run on three plates, CD8 naive on two plates, and CD8 memory on one plate. Blood TCR repertoires of about 5 healthy adults were deeply sequenced to estimate repertoire size and the extent of clonotype sharing between individuals. Libraries were prepared and TCR repertoires were sequenced by different laboratories using diverse techniques, in order to increase sequencing depth and limit assay-specific biases. Per donor, leukapheresis produced somewhere between about 0.94 and 9 billion PBMCs.

CD8 naive samples were CD45RO-negative cells positively selected for CCR7, giving a CD45RA+CCR7+ population that excluded TemRA cells. Healthy HIV-negative adults with no recently reported acute infections or vaccinations were included as donors. Every donor was a Caucasian adult residing in Nashville, Tennessee, USA. Blood was obtained by leukapheresis, after which PBMCs were separated by Ficoll-Histopaque density gradient centrifugation and cryopreserved in liquid nitrogen vapor phase. Analytical flow cytometry was used to check the purity and quantity of each magnetically sorted T cell population. Genomic DNA was isolated from every sorted fraction and measured by UV absorbance on a Nanodrop 2000c. What the study reported, not specific to this receptor: Estimated clonotype richness was generally larger for naive than for memory subsets. When a few donors were compared, the shared fraction of clonotypes was around 5% for naive CD4, 3.5% to 4% for naive CD8, 2.3% for memory CD4, and 0.3% to 0.5% for memory CD8. The small number of donors limited the genetic and exposure-history diversity represented. Compared with non-shared clonotypes, the clonotypes found in all four sorted-subset donors had higher generation probabilities. Even with the large sequencing depth, rarefaction of the sorted-subset datasets indicated that sequencing was incomplete. Pairwise subsampling indicated that sequencing depth was expected to affect the degree of clonotype sharing among donors. Sampling was restricted to blood, and TCR repertoires in tissues likely differ from the TCR repertoires found in blood.

Using the deep immunoSEQ assay, TCR CDR3 regions were amplified from genomic DNA by multiplex PCR. Extracted genomic DNA from each cell subset was distributed evenly across all wells of several immunoSEQ 96-well plates, and each plate was treated as a replicate. For sorted subsets, each replicate PCR was loaded with approximately 200 ng genomic DNA, equivalent to 30,000 or so T cell genomes. The purified libraries were quantified using a Qubit 3.0 fluorometer, sized with a Bioanalyzer 2100, and then quantified again using the KAPA Library Quantification kit. A separate single-read 150-cycle Illumina NextSeq 550 flow cell was used to sequence each immunoSEQ 96-well plate. Concerning the study's data processing: The immunoSEQ output contained only junctional sequences without quality scores, so filtering could not match that applied to full-length reads. To assign V/J genes and CDR3, sequences were annotated against IMGT germline references using PyIR, a Python wrapper for IgBLAST v1.9. Reads were filtered out if the reads had weak V/J assignments (E-value above 1e-6), no CDR3, stop codons, out-of-frame junctions, or ambiguous translated residues. V3J clonotypes were defined as sequences sharing an identical inferred V gene, J gene, and CDR3 amino acid sequence. Percentage overlap between repertoires was calculated by dividing the number of shared unique clonotypes by the size of the smaller repertoire. RTK rarefaction, the Chao1 estimator, and Recon v2.1 estimates of unobserved clonotypes were used to assess repertoire richness. OLGA was used to compute generation probabilities for all TCRbeta clonotypes that the gDNA method yielded from a few donors. Entries here come from immuneACCESS through TCRdb and include only in-frame sequences with V and J called. Some clones fail to appear in such tables; in the studies checked, an unresolved V gene covers under half of the shortfall, and the cause of the remainder is unknown. V and J calls plus clone size are reproduced from that table; the DNA served to infer D and trimming. The sample table shows fewer than 1 million clones, and about 96% are seen once. The top ten constitute around 0.25% of the sample.

This clone appeared a single time. Which antigen it targets is not known. Base-call qualities are not available, and no considerably larger clone is one nucleotide away. Sequencing used naive CD8+ T cells sorted from blood. Sample cell subset or site, as interpreted from the label and publication: CD45RA+CCR7+. The receptor was derived from a man aged 25-45 years in good health.

The CDR3 amino acid sequence is: CASSPGTHHGYTF. The nucleotide sequence reads TGTGCCAGCAGCCCCGGGACTCATCATGGCTACACCTTC. Recombination connected TRBV11-2 to TRBJ1-2; a tentative D match to TRBD1 spans 5 bases. Looking up the germline V gene yields CDR1 SGHAT and CDR2 FQNNGV. Trimming removed 5 bases from V and 6 bases from J, leaving 13 bases between the germline ends. From the cysteine through the phenylalanine, the CDR3 covers 13 amino acids. The only DNA kept is the CDR3, 39 bases in frame from the first base.